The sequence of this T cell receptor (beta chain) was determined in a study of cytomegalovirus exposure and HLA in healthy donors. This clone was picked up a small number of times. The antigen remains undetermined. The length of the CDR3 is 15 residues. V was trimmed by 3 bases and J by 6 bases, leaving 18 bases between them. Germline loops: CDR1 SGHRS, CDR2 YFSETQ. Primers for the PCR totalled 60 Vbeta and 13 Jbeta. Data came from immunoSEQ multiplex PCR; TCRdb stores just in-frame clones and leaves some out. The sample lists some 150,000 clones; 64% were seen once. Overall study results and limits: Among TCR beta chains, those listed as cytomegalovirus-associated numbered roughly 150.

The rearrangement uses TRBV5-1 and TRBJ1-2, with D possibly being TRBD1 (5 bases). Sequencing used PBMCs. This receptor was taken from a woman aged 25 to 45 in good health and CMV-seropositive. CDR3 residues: CASSWGILQDDGYTF. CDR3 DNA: TGCGCCAGCAGCTGGGGCATTTTGCAGGACGATGGCTACACCTTC. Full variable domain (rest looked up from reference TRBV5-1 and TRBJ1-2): KAGVTQTPRYLIKTRGQQVTLSCSPISGHRSVSWYQQTPGQGLQFLFEYFSETQRNKGNFPGRFSGRQFSNSRSEMNVSTLELGDSALYLCASSWGILQDDGYTFGSGTRLTVV.